This T cell receptor (beta chain) was recovered during a study of blood T cell repertoires in COVID-19. Study as a whole: The samples span acute and convalescent COVID-19 from the United States, Italy and Spain.

V was pared by 6 bases and J by 7 bases, with 3 bases of the junction left unmatched. CDR1 SGHVS and CDR2 FQNEAQ come from the germline V gene. The CDR3 sequence is 12 residues long. Repertoires were generated with immunoSEQ multiplex PCR, while TCRdb's copy carries only in-frame clones and drops some. The sample records some 100,000 clones, around four fifths being singletons. This clone is a singleton in its sample. This sequence was found in a woman in her 70s with acute or convalescent COVID-19. The sequenced sample was peripheral blood. The rearrangement links TRBV7-8 to TRBJ2-1; 7 bases map to TRBD2. The CDR3: CASRLGGNEQFF. In nucleotides, the CDR3 is TGTGCCAGCAGGTTGGGGGGGAATGAGCAGTTCTTC. Full variable domain (remainder filled in from reference TRBV7-8 and TRBJ2-1): GAGVSQSPRYKVAKRGQDVALRCDPISGHVSLFWYQQALGQGPEFLTYFQNEAQLDKSGLPSDRFFAERPEGSVSTLKIQRTQQEDSAVYLCASRLGGNEQFFGPGTRLTVL.